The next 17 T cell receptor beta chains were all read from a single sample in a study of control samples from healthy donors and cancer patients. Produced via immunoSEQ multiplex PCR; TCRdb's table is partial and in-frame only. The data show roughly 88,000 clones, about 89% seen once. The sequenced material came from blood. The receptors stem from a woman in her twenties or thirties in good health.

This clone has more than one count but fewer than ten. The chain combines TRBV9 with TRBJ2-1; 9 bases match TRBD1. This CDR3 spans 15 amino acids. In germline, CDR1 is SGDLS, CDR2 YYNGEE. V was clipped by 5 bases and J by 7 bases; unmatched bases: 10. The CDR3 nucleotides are TGTGCCAGCAGGGGACAGGGAACTCCTGGGAATGAGCAGTTCTTC. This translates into CASRGQGTPGNEQFF.

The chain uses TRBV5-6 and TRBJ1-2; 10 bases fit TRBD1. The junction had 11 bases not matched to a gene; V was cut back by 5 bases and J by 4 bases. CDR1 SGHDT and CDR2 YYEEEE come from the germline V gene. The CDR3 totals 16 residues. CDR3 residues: CASRSIDRGRGYGYTF. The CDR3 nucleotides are TGTGCCAGCAGGTCCATCGACAGGGGGCGCGGCTATGGCTACACCTTC.

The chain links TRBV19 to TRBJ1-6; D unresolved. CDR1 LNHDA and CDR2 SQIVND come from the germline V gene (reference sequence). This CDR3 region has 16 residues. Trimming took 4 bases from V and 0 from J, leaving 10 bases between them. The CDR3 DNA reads TGTGCCAGTAGTACCTCCCGACCCTCCTATAATTCACCCCTCCACTTT. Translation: CASSTSRPSYNSPLHF.

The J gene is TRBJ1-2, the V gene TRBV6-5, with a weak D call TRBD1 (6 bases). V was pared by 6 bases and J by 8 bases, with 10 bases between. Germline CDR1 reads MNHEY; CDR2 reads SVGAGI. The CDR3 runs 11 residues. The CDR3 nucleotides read TGTGCCAGCAGACAGGGAAGCGGCTACACCTTC. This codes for CASRQGSGYTF.

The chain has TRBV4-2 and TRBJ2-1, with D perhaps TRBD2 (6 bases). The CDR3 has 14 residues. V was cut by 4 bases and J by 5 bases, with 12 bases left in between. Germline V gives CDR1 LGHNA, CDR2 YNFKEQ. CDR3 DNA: TGTGCCAGCAGCCCTCGGGGCGGGGACAATGAGCAGTTCTTC. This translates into CASSPRGGDNEQFF.

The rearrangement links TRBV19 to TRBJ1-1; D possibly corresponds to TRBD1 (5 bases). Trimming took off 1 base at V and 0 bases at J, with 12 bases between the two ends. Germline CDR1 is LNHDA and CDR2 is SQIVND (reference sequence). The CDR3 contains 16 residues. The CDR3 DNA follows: TGTGCCAGTAGTATAGCCGGGACGGCCGTGAACACTGAAGCTTTCTTT. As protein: CASSIAGTAVNTEAFF.

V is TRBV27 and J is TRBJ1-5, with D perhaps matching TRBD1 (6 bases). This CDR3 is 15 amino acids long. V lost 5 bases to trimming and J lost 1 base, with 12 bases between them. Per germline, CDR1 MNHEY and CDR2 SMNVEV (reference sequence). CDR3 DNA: TGTGCCAGCAGTGTGGGGACACCGAGCAATCAGCCCCAGCATTTT. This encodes CASSVGTPSNQPQHF.

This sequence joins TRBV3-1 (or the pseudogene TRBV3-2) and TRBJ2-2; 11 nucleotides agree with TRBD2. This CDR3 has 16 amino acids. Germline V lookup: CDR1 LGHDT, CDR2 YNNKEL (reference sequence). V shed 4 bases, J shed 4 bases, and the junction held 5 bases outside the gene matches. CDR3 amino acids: CASSRGLAGATGELFF. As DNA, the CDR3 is TGTGCCAGCAGCCGCGGACTAGCGGGCGCCACCGGGGAGCTGTTTTTT.

The CDR3: CSGGMNTGELFF. The CDR3 coding sequence is TGCAGCGGGGGGATGAACACCGGGGAGCTGTTTTTT. The chain has TRBV29-1 and TRBJ2-2; D assignment may be TRBD1 or TRBD2 (5 bases each). CDR3 length equals 12 residues. Germline V gene data show CDR1 as SQVTM and CDR2 as ANQGSEA. V was clipped by 7 bases and J by 1 base, with 7 bases between them.

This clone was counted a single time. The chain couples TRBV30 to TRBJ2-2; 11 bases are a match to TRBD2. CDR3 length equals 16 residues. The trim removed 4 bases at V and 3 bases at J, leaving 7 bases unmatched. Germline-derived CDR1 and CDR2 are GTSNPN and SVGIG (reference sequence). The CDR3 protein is CAWKRGGLADTGELFF. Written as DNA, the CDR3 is TGTGCCTGGAAAAGAGGGGGACTAGCGGACACCGGGGAGCTGTTTTTT.

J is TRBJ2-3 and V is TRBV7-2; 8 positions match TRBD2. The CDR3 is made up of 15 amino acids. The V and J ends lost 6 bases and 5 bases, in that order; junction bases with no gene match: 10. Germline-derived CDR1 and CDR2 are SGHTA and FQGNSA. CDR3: CASRKAGTRQDTQYF. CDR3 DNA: TGTGCCAGCAGGAAAGCCGGGACTAGACAAGATACGCAGTATTTT.

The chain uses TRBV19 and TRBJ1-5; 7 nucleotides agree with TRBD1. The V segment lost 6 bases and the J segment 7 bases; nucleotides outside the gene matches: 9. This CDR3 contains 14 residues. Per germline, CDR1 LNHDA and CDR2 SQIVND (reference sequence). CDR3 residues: CASSQQGSGQPQHF. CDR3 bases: TGTGCCAGTAGCCAACAGGGGAGTGGGCAGCCCCAGCATTTT.

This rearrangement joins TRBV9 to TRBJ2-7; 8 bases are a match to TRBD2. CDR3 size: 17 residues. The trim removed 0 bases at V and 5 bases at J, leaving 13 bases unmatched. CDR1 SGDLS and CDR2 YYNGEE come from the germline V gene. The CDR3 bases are TGTGCCAGCAGCGTAGCTCCTTTCGGGACTAGTGATGACGAGCAGTACTTC. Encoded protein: CASSVAPFGTSDDEQYF.

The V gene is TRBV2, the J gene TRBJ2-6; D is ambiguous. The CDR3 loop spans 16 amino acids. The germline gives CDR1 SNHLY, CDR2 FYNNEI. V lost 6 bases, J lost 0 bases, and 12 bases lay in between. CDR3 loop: CASRKVQLSGANVLTF. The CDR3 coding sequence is TGTGCCAGCAGGAAGGTTCAACTCTCTGGGGCCAACGTCCTGACTTTC.

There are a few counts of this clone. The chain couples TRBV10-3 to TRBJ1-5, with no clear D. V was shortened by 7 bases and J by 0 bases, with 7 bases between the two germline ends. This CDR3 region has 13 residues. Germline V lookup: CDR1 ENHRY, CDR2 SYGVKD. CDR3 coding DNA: TGTGCCATCAAGAACAGTAGCAATCAGCCCCAGCATTTT. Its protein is CAIKNSSNQPQHF.

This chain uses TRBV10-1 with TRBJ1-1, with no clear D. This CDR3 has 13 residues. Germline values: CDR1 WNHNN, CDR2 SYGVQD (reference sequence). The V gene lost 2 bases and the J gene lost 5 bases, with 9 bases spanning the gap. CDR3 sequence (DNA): TGCGCCAGCAGTGAGCTGGTGGAGACTGAAGCTTTCTTT. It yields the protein CASSELVETEAFF.

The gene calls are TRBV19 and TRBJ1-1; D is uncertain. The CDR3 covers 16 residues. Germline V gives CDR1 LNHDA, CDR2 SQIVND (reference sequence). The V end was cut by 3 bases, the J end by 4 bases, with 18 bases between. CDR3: CASSIERRQAPTEAFF. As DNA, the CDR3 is TGTGCCAGTAGTATTGAAAGGCGTCAGGCCCCCACTGAAGCTTTCTTT.